These T cell receptor beta chains were read from a single sample in a study of shared clonotypes between healthy human individuals. Some clones are missing from TCRdb's copy, which holds only in-frame ones; the method was immunoSEQ multiplex PCR. The data contain roughly 2,300,000 clones, around 93% of them seen just once; the ten biggest clones take up around 0.38%. Sequences were obtained from naive CD4+ T cells from PBMCs. Receptors originate from a man younger than 30 in good health. Some clones in this sample may be carry-over from other donors' samples. Both conserved end residues are part of each CDR3. The D gene is left open where the match is weak. A clone size is listed for some rows: how often the clone was seen (once, few, many), or a class if it is expanded.

clone_size,d_call,v_call,j_call,cdr3_nt,cdr3_aa
-,TRBD1,TRBV5-6,TRBJ2-5,TGTGCCAGCAGCGAGATCGGCGAAGGGGGCGCGGGCGAGACCCAGTACTTC,CASSEIGEGGAGETQYF
-,-,TRBV27,TRBJ2-1,TGTGCCAGCAGTTCCCTTTTTTTCCGGGGCTACAATGAGCAGTTCTTC,CASSSLFFRGYNEQFF
-,-,TRBV5-5,TRBJ2-5,TGTGCCAGCAGCTTGGCCAGTCCAGAGACCCAGTACTTC,CASSLASPETQYF
-,-,TRBV28,TRBJ2-7,TGTGCCAGCAGTTTACGGCGTATGTCGGCCGAGCAGTACTTC,CASSLRRMSAEQYF
-,TRBD2,TRBV5-1,TRBJ2-1,TGCGCCAGCAGCTTACTAGCGGTATCCCCGGGGGTTTCGGGCGAGCAGTTCTTC,CASSLLAVSPGVSGEQFF
-,TRBD2,TRBV28,TRBJ2-7,TGTGCCAGCAGTCCCACCCCGATACTAGCGGGAGTTGACTACGAGCAGTACTTC,CASSPTPILAGVDYEQYF
-,-,TRBV18,TRBJ1-1,TGTGCCAGCTCAGCATCAGGGGCTGGGACTGAAGCTTTCTTT,CASSASGAGTEAFF
few,-,TRBV5-1,TRBJ1-1,TGCGCCAGCAGCTTCGAGGGCCCGAACACTGAAGCTTTCTTT,CASSFEGPNTEAFF
-,-,TRBV28,TRBJ2-5,TGTGCCAGCAGTCGTTACTTGGGACGAGGGGCAGAGACCCAGTACTTC,CASSRYLGRGAETQYF
once,-,TRBV7-2,TRBJ1-2,TGTGCCAGCAGCCCCGGGTGGGGACGGTTTGAAGGCTACACCTTC,CASSPGWGRFEGYTF
-,-,TRBV5-1,TRBJ2-2,TGCGCCAGCAGCTTCAGGGCGGAGAGCACCGGGGAGCTGTTTTTT,CASSFRAESTGELFF
-,TRBD2,TRBV11-3,TRBJ2-7,TGTGCCAGCAGCGCCATAGCGGGAGGCGACCTTCCCTCCTACGAGCAGTACTTC,CASSAIAGGDLPSYEQYF
few,-,TRBV7-7,TRBJ2-2,TGTGCCAGCAGCGCCGCGGGGACGAACACCGGGGAGCTGTTTTTT,CASSAAGTNTGELFF
-,-,TRBV19,TRBJ2-7,TGTGCCAGTAGTATAGATAGCTCCTACGAGCAGTACTTC,CASSIDSSYEQYF